These T cell receptor beta chains were read from a single sample in a study of T cell responses to AZD1222 COVID-19 vaccine. Using immunoSEQ multiplex PCR, the repertoire was profiled, and TCRdb retains in-frame clones only, with some absent. The sample contains more than 150,000 clones, about nine tenths of which appear only once. Sample: peripheral blood, taken 28 days after the second AZD1222 dose. The receptor source for this set is an adult who received the AZD1222 COVID-19 vaccine. Each CDR3 is given with its conserved first and last residue. The order of the fields is CDR3 protein, CDR3 DNA, CDR3 length, D gene, clone size, J gene, V gene. D genes are given only for firm matches. The listing skips clone size in some rows; elsewhere it reads once, few, many or a size class.

CDR3aa: CASSNRTGKTGNTIYF
CDR3nt: TGTGCCAGCAGCAACCGGACAGGGAAGACTGGAAACACCATATATTTT
len: 16
d_gene: NA
abundance: once
j_gene: TRBJ1-3
v_gene: TRBV21-1

CDR3aa: CASSLLGGPTSYEQYF
CDR3nt: TGTGCCAGCAGCTTACTCGGGGGACCGACCTCCTACGAGCAGTACTTC
len: 16
d_gene: NA
abundance: NA
j_gene: TRBJ2-7
v_gene: TRBV7-9

CDR3aa: CASSQLRRTNSPLHF
CDR3nt: TGTGCCAGCAGCCAACTGCGCAGAACCAATTCACCCCTCCACTTT
len: 15
d_gene: NA
abundance: NA
j_gene: TRBJ1-6
v_gene: TRBV3-1/TRBV3-2

CDR3aa: CASSRTGTGEFTEAFF
CDR3nt: TGTGCCAGCTCACGGACCGGGACAGGGGAATTCACTGAAGCTTTCTTT
len: 16
d_gene: TRBD1
abundance: NA
j_gene: TRBJ1-1
v_gene: TRBV18

CDR3aa: CASSLVRRRQGRSPLHF
CDR3nt: TGTGCCAGCAGCTTGGTAAGGCGTCGACAGGGCCGATCACCCCTCCACTTT
len: 17
d_gene: TRBD1
abundance: NA
j_gene: TRBJ1-6
v_gene: TRBV5-4

CDR3aa: CAISGTNQETQYF
CDR3nt: TGTGCCATCAGCGGGACAAATCAAGAGACCCAGTACTTC
len: 13
d_gene: NA
abundance: NA
j_gene: TRBJ2-5
v_gene: TRBV10-3

CDR3aa: CASSERGDYGYTF
CDR3nt: TGTGCCAGCAGTGAAAGGGGAGACTATGGCTACACCTTC
len: 13
d_gene: NA
abundance: NA
j_gene: TRBJ1-2
v_gene: TRBV6-1

CDR3aa: CASSLGRVWGTDTQYF
CDR3nt: TGCGCCAGCAGCTTGGGGAGGGTATGGGGCACAGATACGCAGTATTTT
len: 16
d_gene: NA
abundance: NA
j_gene: TRBJ2-3
v_gene: TRBV5-1

CDR3aa: CASSGSSVGELFF
CDR3nt: TGTGCCAGTTCAGGGTCATCGGTCGGGGAGCTGTTTTTT
len: 13
d_gene: NA
abundance: NA
j_gene: TRBJ2-2
v_gene: TRBV19

CDR3aa: CASSLGQGGLMNTEAFF
CDR3nt: TGTGCCAGCAGCTTAGGACAGGGGGGGCTAATGAACACTGAAGCTTTCTTT
len: 17
d_gene: TRBD1
abundance: NA
j_gene: TRBJ1-1
v_gene: TRBV11-3

CDR3aa: CASSATTGAALAGYTF
CDR3nt: TGTGCCAGCAGCGCAACCACCGGGGCTGCTTTGGCGGGCTACACCTTC
len: 16
d_gene: NA
abundance: NA
j_gene: TRBJ1-2
v_gene: TRBV9

CDR3aa: CASSLDERTGGYEQYF
CDR3nt: TGTGCCAGCAGCTTAGACGAGAGGACAGGAGGATACGAGCAGTACTTC
len: 16
d_gene: TRBD1
abundance: NA
j_gene: TRBJ2-7
v_gene: TRBV7-2

CDR3aa: CASTWDGSNEKLFF
CDR3nt: TGTGCCAGCACGTGGGACGGTTCTAATGAAAAACTGTTTTTT
len: 14
d_gene: NA
abundance: NA
j_gene: TRBJ1-4
v_gene: TRBV2

CDR3aa: CASSSQGKGAGELFF
CDR3nt: TGTGCCAGCAGCTCACAGGGGAAGGGGGCCGGGGAGCTGTTTTTT
len: 15
d_gene: TRBD1
abundance: NA
j_gene: TRBJ2-2
v_gene: TRBV11-2

CDR3aa: CASGTGTYEQYF
CDR3nt: TGTGCCAGCGGGACAGGGACCTACGAGCAGTACTTC
len: 12
d_gene: TRBD1
abundance: NA
j_gene: TRBJ2-7
v_gene: TRBV2

CDR3aa: CAWSPYNEQFF
CDR3nt: TGTGCCTGGAGTCCTTACAATGAGCAGTTCTTC
len: 11
d_gene: NA
abundance: NA
j_gene: TRBJ2-1
v_gene: TRBV30

CDR3aa: CASSYSGLGQGEQYF
CDR3nt: TGTGCCAGCAGTTACTCGGGGCTTGGGCAGGGAGAGCAGTACTTC
len: 15
d_gene: NA
abundance: NA
j_gene: TRBJ2-7
v_gene: TRBV6-5

CDR3aa: CASSLGRGGPETQYF
CDR3nt: TGTGCCAGCAGCTTAGGGCGGGGGGGCCCAGAGACCCAGTACTTC
len: 15
d_gene: TRBD2
abundance: NA
j_gene: TRBJ2-5
v_gene: TRBV7-7

CDR3aa: CASSPRGGSTDTQYF
CDR3nt: TGCGCCAGCAGCCCCCGGGGGGGAAGCACAGATACGCAGTATTTT
len: 15
d_gene: TRBD2
abundance: NA
j_gene: TRBJ2-3
v_gene: TRBV5-1

CDR3aa: CASSSRDFAYEQYF
CDR3nt: TGTGCCAGCAGCTCCCGGGACTTCGCCTACGAGCAGTACTTC
len: 14
d_gene: NA
abundance: NA
j_gene: TRBJ2-7
v_gene: TRBV27

CDR3aa: CASSISLGNEQFF
CDR3nt: TGTGCCAGTAGTATTTCATTGGGAAATGAGCAGTTCTTC
len: 13
d_gene: NA
abundance: few
j_gene: TRBJ2-1
v_gene: TRBV19

CDR3aa: CASGVGLAGAFEQFF
CDR3nt: TGTGCCAGCGGAGTTGGACTAGCGGGAGCTTTTGAGCAGTTCTTC
len: 15
d_gene: TRBD2
abundance: once
j_gene: TRBJ2-1
v_gene: TRBV11-1

CDR3aa: CASSMTGGNTIYF
CDR3nt: TGTGCCAGCAGTATGACAGGCGGAAACACCATATATTTT
len: 13
d_gene: NA
abundance: once
j_gene: TRBJ1-3
v_gene: TRBV7-2

CDR3aa: CASSQNAGPGARYEQYF
CDR3nt: TGTGCCAGCAGCCAAAATGCCGGCCCCGGAGCCCGCTACGAGCAGTACTTC
len: 17
d_gene: NA
abundance: NA
j_gene: TRBJ2-7
v_gene: TRBV3-1/TRBV3-2